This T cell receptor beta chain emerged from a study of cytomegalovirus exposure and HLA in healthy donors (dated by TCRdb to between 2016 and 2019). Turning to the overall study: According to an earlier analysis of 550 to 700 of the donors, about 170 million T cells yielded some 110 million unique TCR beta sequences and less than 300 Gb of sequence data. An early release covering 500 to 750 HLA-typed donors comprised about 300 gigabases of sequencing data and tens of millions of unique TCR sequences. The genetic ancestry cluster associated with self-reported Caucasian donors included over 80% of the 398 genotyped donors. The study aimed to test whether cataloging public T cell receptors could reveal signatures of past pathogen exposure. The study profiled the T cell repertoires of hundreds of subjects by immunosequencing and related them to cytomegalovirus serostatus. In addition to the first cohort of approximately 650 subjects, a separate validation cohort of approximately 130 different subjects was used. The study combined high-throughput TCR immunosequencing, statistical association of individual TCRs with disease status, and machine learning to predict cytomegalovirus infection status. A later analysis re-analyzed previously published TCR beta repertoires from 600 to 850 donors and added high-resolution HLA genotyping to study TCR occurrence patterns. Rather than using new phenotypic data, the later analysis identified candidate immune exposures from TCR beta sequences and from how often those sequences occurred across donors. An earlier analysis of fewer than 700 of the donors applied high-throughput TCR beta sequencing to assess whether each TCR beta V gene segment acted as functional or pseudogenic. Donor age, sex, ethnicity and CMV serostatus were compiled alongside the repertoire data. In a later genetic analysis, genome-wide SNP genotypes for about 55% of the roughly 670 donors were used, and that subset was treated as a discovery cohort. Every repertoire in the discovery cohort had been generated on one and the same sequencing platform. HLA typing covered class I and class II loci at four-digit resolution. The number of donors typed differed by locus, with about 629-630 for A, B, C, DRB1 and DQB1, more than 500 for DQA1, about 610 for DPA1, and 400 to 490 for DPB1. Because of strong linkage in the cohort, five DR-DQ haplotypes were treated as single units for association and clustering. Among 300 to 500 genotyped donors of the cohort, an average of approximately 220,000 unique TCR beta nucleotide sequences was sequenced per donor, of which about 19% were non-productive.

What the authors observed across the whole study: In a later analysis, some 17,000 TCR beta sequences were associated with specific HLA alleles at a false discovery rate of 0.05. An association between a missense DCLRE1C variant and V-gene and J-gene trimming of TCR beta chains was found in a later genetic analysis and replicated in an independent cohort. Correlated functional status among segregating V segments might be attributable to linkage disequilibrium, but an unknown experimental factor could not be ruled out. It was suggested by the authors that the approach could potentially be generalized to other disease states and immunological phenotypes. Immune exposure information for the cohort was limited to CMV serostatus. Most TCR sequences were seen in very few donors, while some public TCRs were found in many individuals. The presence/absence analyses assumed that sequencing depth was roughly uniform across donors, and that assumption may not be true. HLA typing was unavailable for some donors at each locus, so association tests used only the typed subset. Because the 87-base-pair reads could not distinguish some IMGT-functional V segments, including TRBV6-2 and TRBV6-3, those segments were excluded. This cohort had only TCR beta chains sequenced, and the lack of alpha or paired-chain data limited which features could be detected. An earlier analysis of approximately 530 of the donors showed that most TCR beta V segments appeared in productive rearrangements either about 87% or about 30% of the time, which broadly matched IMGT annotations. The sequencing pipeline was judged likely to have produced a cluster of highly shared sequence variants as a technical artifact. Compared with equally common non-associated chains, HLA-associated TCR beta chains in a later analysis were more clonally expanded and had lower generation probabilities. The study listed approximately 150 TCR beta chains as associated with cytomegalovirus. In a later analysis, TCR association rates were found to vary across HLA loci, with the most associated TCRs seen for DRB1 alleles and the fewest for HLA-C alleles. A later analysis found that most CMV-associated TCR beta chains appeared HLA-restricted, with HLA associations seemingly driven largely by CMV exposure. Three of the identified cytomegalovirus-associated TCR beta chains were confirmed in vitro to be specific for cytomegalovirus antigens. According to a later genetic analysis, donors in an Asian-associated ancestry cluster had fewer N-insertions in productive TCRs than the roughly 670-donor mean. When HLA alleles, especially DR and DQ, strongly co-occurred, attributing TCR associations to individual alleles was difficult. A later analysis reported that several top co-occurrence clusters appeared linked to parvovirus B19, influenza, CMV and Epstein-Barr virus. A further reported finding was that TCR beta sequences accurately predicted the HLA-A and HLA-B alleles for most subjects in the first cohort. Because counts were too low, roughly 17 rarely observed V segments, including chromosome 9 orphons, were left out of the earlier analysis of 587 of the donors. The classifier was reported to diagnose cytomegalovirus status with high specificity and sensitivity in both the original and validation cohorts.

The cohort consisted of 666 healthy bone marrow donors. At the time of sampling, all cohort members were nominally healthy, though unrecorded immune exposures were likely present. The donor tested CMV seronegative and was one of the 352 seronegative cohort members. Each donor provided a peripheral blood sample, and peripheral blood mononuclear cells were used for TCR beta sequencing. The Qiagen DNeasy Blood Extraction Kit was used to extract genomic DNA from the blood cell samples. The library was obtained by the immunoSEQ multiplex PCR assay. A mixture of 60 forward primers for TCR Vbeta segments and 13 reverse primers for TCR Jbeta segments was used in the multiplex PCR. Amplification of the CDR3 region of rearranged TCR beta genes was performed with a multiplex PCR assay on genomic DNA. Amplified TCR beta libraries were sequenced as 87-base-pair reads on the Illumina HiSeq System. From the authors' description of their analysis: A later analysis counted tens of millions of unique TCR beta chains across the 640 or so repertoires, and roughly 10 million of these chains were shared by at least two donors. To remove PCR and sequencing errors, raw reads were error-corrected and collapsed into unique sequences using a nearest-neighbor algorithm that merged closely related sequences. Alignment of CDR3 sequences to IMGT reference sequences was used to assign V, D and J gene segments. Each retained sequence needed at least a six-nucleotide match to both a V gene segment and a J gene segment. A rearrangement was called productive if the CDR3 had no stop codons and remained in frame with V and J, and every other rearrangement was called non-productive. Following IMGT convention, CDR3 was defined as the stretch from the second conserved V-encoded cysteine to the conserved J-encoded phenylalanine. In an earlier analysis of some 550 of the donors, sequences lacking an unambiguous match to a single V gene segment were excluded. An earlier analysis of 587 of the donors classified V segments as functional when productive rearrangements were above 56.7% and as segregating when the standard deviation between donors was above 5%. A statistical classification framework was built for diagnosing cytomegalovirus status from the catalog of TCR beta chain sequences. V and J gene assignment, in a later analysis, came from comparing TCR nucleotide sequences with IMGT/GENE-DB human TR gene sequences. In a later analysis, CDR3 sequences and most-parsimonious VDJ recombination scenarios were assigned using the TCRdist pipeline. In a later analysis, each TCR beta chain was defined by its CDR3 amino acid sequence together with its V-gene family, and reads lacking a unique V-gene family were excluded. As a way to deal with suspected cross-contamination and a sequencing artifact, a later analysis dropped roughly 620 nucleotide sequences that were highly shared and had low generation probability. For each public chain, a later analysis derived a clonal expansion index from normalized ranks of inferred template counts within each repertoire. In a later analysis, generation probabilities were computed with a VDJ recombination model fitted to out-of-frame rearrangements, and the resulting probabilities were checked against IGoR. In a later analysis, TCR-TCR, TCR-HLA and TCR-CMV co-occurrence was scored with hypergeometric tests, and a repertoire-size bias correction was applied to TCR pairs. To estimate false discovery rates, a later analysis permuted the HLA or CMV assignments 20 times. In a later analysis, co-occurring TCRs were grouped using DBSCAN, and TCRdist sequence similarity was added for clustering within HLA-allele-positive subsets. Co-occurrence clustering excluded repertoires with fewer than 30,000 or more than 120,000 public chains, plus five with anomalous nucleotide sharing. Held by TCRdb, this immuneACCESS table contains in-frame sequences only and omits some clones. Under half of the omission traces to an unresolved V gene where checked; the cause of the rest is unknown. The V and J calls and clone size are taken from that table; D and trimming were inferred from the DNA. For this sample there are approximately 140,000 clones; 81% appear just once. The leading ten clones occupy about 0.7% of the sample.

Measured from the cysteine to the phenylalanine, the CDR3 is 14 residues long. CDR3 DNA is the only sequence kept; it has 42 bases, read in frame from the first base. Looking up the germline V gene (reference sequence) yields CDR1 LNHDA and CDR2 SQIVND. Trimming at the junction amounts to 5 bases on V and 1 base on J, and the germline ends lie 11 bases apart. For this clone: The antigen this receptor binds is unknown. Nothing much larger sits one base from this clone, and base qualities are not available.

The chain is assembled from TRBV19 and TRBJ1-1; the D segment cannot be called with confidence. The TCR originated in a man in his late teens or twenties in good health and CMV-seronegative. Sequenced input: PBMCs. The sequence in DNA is TGTGCCAGTAGTCCGACAAACAGGAACACTGAAGCTTTCTTT. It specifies CASSPTNRNTEAFF.